The 19 T cell receptor beta chains below were found in one sample sequenced in a study of blood T cell repertoires in COVID-19. Generated by immunoSEQ multiplex PCR, the TCRdb table keeps only in-frame clones and is missing some. The table includes 300,000 to 350,000 clones, roughly 90% detected once. Sequenced: peripheral blood. These receptor sequences come from an older woman with COVID-19, enrolled during active disease.

CDR3 loop: CASSLDSGDHGYTF. CDR3 DNA: TGTGCCAGCAGCTTAGATTCGGGGGATCATGGCTACACCTTC. The chain combines TRBV11-2 with TRBJ1-2; TRBD1 might be the D (5 bases). CDR3 size: 14 residues. CDR1 and CDR2 (germline): SGHAT, FQNNGV. The V end lost 0 bases, the J end lost 6 bases, and 11 bases lay between the germline ends.

The chain links TRBV10-1 to TRBJ1-4, with D hard to call. CDR3 length: 15 amino acids. Germline V gene data show CDR1 as WNHNN and CDR2 as SYGVQD (reference sequence). With 0 bases removed from V and 5 bases from J, the gap between germline ends came to 10 bases. The CDR3 DNA reads TGCGCCAGCAGTGAGTCAACAGATGGGAATGAAAAACTGTTTTTT. Amino acids: CASSESTDGNEKLFF.

Only a few counts were recorded for this clone. The chain carries TRBV4-1 and TRBJ2-7; weak D call: TRBD2 (6 bases). The V gene lost 1 base and the J gene lost 6 bases, with 13 bases spanning the gap. Germline V gives CDR1 MGHRA, CDR2 YSYEKL. The CDR3 is 14 amino acids. CDR3 region: CASSQAGLSTEQYF. CDR3 coding DNA: TGCGCCAGCAGCCAAGCGGGACTCAGCACCGAGCAGTACTTC.

The chain combines TRBV12-3 or TRBV12-4 with TRBJ1-1; a weak D match, TRBD1 (6 bases). Trimming cost V 6 bases and J 8 bases, with 13 bases left between them. The CDR3 has 12 residues. The CDR3 region is CASSRLQGEAFF. The CDR3, as DNA: TGTGCCAGCAGCCGTTTACAGGGAGAAGCTTTCTTT.

This clone was detected only once. The same CDR3 is also encoded by other DNA sequences in this sample. J is TRBJ1-1 and V is TRBV5-1; D is undetermined. Germline CDR1 reads SGHRS; CDR2 reads YFSETQ. The V end lost 0 bases, the J end lost 5 bases, and 8 bases lay between the germline ends. This CDR3 is 13 amino acids long. The CDR3 sequence: CASSLGGRTEAFF. The CDR3 DNA reads as TGCGCCAGCAGCTTGGGAGGCCGGACTGAAGCTTTCTTT.

This chain joins TRBV3-1 (or the pseudogene TRBV3-2) and TRBJ2-2, with D perhaps matching TRBD1 (6 bases). CDR3 length: 15 residues. Germline CDR1 LGHDT, CDR2 YNNKEL (reference sequence). Trimming stripped 4 bases from V and 0 bases from J, with 9 bases between. DNA for the CDR3: TGTGCCAGCAGCCGGGGACACTCGAACACCGGGGAGCTGTTTTTT. It codes for CASSRGHSNTGELFF.

This chain connects TRBV5-8 to TRBJ2-5; D remains ambiguous. Germline CDR1 and CDR2: SGHTS and YDEGEE. The CDR3 runs 15 residues. With 1 base removed from V and 1 base from J, the gap between germline ends came to 11 bases. In DNA, the CDR3 is TGTGCCAGCAGCTTGTCGCCCAGGCCCCAAGAGACCCAGTACTTC. This sequence encodes CASSLSPRPQETQYF.

CDR3 amino acids: CASSLTEGQPQHF. In DNA, the CDR3 is TGTGCCAGCAGTTTAACGGAGGGACAGCCCCAGCATTTT. This sequence joins TRBV28 and TRBJ1-5; D unclear. The V and J ends lost 2 bases and 7 bases respectively, with 9 bases between them. The germline gives CDR1 MDHEN, CDR2 SYDVKM. CDR3 size: 13 residues.

This chain links TRBV7-9 with TRBJ1-6; no clear D gene. Germline CDR1 and CDR2: SEHNR and FQNEAQ (reference sequence). Trimming cost V 1 base and J 9 bases, with 16 bases left between them. CDR3 length: 16 residues. CDR3: CASSLELRSPRSPLHF. The CDR3 coding sequence is TGTGCCAGCAGCTTAGAGCTAAGATCCCCCCGTTCACCCCTCCACTTT. The full variable domain, in which reference TRBV7-9 and TRBJ1-6 provide the parts outside the CDR3, is DTGVSQNPRHKITKRGQNVTFRCDPISEHNRLYWYRQTLGQGPEFLTYFQNEAQLEKSRLLSDRFSAERPKGSFSTLEIQRTEQGDSAMYLCASSLELRSPRSPLHFGNGTRLTVT.

V and J are TRBV27 and TRBJ1-5; D perhaps matches TRBD1 (5 bases). The germline V gene encodes CDR1 MNHEY and CDR2 SMNVEV (reference sequence). Trimming removed 5 bases from V and 2 bases from J, with 10 bases in between. The CDR3 covers 14 residues. The CDR3: CASSPSGGNQPQHF. The CDR3 bases are TGTGCCAGCAGTCCATCGGGGGGCAATCAGCCCCAGCATTTT.

This chain uses TRBV6-5 with TRBJ1-2; 9 positions agree with TRBD1. Germline assignment: CDR1 MNHEY and CDR2 SVGAGI. The J segment lost 8 bases and the V segment lost 8 bases, leaving 6 bases of the junction unmatched. CDR3 size: 12 residues. The CDR3 region is CASSQGAGGYTF. The CDR3 bases are TGTGCCAGCTCACAGGGGGCTGGGGGCTACACCTTC.

The chain couples TRBV4-2 to TRBJ1-2; weak D call: TRBD1 (6 bases). Germline loops: CDR1 LGHNA, CDR2 YNFKEQ. CDR3 length: 14 amino acids. Deletions cut 2 bases from V and 4 bases from J, with 11 bases between. As DNA, the CDR3 is TGTGCCAGCAGCCAAACAGGGAAAATCTATGGCTACACCTTC. The encoded protein is CASSQTGKIYGYTF.

V is TRBV9 and J is TRBJ2-3; the match to TRBD2 covers 12 bases. Losses at the gene ends were 4 bases for V and 9 bases for J; bases not matched to a gene: 9. The CDR3 runs 15 residues. The V gene's germline CDR1 is SGDLS and CDR2 YYNGEE. The CDR3 spells CASSPPPTSGGTQYF. The CDR3, as DNA: TGTGCCAGCAGCCCCCCCCCGACTAGCGGGGGCACGCAGTATTTT.

The J gene is TRBJ1-2, the V gene TRBV7-9; perhaps TRBD1 as D (5 bases). Deletions cut 3 bases from V and 2 bases from J, with 7 bases between. The CDR3 is made up of 13 amino acids. CDR1 is SEHNR, CDR2 FQNEAQ, per germline (reference sequence). CDR3 DNA: TGTGCCAGCAGCTTGGCAGGGAACTATGGCTACACCTTC. Protein: CASSLAGNYGYTF.

The chain has TRBV6-6 and TRBJ1-1; no definite D call. Germline assignment: CDR1 MNHNY and CDR2 SVGAGI (reference sequence). Trimming took off 5 bases at V and 4 bases at J, with 11 bases between the two ends. The CDR3 contains 13 residues. The CDR3 loop is CASSNGRFTEAFF. The DNA for the CDR3 is TGTGCCAGCAGTAACGGTCGTTTCACTGAAGCTTTCTTT.

The chain recombines TRBV3-1 (or the pseudogene TRBV3-2) with TRBJ1-1, with D perhaps matching TRBD1 (5 bases). The CDR3 totals 18 residues. Trimming removed 1 base at V and 0 bases at J, with 18 bases between. The germline CDR1 and CDR2 sequences are LGHDT and YNNKEL (reference sequence). This CDR3 is CASSQGWGRSPMNTEAFF. CDR3 nucleotide sequence: TGTGCCAGCAGCCAAGGATGGGGGAGGAGCCCGATGAACACTGAAGCTTTCTTT.

The chain carries TRBV7-9 and TRBJ2-7; TRBD2 matches at 8 bases. Germline CDR1 SEHNR, CDR2 FQNEAQ (reference sequence). J was trimmed by 0 bases and V by 4 bases; bases with no gene match: 14. There are 18 residues in the CDR3. CDR3 sequence (DNA): TGTGCCAGCAGCTCTACTGGGAGCGGGGGTAGTCTCTCCTACGAGCAGTACTTC. The encoded protein is CASSSTGSGGSLSYEQYF.

This clone was counted a few times. The V call is TRBV14, the J call TRBJ1-2; D is possibly TRBD1 (5 bases). CDR3 length: 15 residues. The germline V gene has CDR1 SGHDN and CDR2 FVKESK. V was clipped by 1 base and J by 2 bases, with 11 bases between them. As DNA, the CDR3 is TGTGCCAGCAGCCAAGCTGGAGGGACCAACTATGGCTACACCTTC. Amino acids: CASSQAGGTNYGYTF.

V usage is TRBV27 and J usage is TRBJ1-5; D possibly corresponds to TRBD1 (5 bases). The CDR3 is 18 amino acids. From germline, CDR1 is MNHEY and CDR2 SMNVEV (reference sequence). Trimming left V 6 bases short and J 3 bases short, with 24 bases between. Written as DNA, the CDR3 is TGTGCCAGCAGCCTCGACCCACCGTATCAGGGTTTCAATCAGCCCCAGCATTTT. Translated: CASSLDPPYQGFNQPQHF.